One T cell receptor (beta chain) is described in this entry. Its target is not known. The data originate from a study of blood T cells in healthy people across ages. Study findings and constraints: In long-lived donors, naive CD4+ cell counts and diversity exceeded those of aged donors. Naive T cell percentage strongly correlated with TCR beta diversity.

The length of the CDR3 is 16 residues. V lost 6 bases to trimming and J lost 1 base, with 18 bases between them. In each sample, at least 7 million PBMCs were isolated. With a J-beta primer mix and a sample-barcoded 5' primer, a second PCR ran about 7 to 11 cycles. Per sample, CDR3-containing paired-end reads numbered at least 3 million. TCRdb reprocessed the 5' RACE reads via MiXCR and lists one record per CDR3 protein. The table records around 1.1 million distinct CDR3 sequences, around two fifths of them present only once. This sequence was found in a man younger than 35 in good health. The gene calls are TRBV12-3 or TRBV12-4 and TRBJ1-1, with D perhaps TRBD1 (5 bases). Sequenced sample: blood. The CDR3 is CASSPRRRQRNTEAFF. CDR3 DNA sequence: TGTGCCAGCAGCCCCAGAAGGAGACAGCGGAACACTGAAGCTTTCTTT.